The sequence of this T cell receptor beta chain was determined in a study of T cell responses to AZD1222 COVID-19 vaccine. General study results and limits: A reported finding is that nearly half of spike-specific TCRs target unmutated variant regions.

CDR1 and CDR2 (germline): LNHNV, YYDKDF (reference sequence). The CDR3 sequence is 16 residues long. V shed 0 bases, J shed 8 bases, and the junction held 5 bases outside the gene matches. Only in-frame clones appear in the TCRdb table, and some are missing; sequencing was by immunoSEQ multiplex PCR. The data hold roughly 130,000 clones, with 87% observed a single time. This clone came up once. Its target is not known. The sample in question was peripheral blood, obtained on day 0 of AZD1222 vaccination. This receptor was obtained from an adult in good health. The chain combines TRBV15 with TRBJ2-1, with 12 bases matching TRBD1. The CDR3 bases are TGTGCCACCAGCAGAGATCTAGGGACAGGGGGCGATGAGCAGTTCTTC. It is translated as CATSRDLGTGGDEQFF.